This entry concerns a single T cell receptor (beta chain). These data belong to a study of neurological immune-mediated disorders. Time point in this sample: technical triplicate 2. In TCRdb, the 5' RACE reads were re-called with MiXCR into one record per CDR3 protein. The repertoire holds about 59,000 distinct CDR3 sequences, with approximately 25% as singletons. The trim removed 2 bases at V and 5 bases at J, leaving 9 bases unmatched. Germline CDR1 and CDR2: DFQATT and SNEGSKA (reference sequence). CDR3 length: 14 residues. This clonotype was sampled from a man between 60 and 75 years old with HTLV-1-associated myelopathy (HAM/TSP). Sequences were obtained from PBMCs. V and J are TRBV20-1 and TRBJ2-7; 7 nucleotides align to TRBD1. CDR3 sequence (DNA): TGCAGTGCTAGACCACTAGACAGGGACAACGAGCAGTACTTC. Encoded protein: CSARPLDRDNEQYF.